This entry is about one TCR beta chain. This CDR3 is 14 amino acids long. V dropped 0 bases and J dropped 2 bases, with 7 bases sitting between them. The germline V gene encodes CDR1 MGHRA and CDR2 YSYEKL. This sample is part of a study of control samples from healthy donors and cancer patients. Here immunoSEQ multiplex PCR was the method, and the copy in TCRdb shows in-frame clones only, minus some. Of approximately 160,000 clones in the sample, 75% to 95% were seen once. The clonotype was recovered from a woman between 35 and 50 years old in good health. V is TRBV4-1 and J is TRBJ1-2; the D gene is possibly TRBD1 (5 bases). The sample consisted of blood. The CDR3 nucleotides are TGCGCCAGCAGCCAAGACCACAGGAACTATGGCTACACCTTC. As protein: CASSQDHRNYGYTF.